Reported below is one T cell receptor (beta chain). Its antigen is as yet unknown. This sample was included in a study of beta chain features in type 1 diabetes. The study's findings and limits: Individuals with type 1 diabetes displayed fewer insertions and more deletions at VDJ junctions.

All of the isolated RNA was reverse transcribed, so expressed TCRB transcripts were sequenced. Some clones are missing from TCRdb's copy, which holds only in-frame ones; the method was immunoSEQ multiplex PCR. Among 300,000 or so clones listed, 7% to 9% were seen once. CD45RO/CCR7/CD25/CD127/CD95/CD27 separated CD4+ naive, central memory, regulatory and stem cell-like memory cells by sorting. The CDR3 has 11 amino acids. Germline values: CDR1 DFQATT, CDR2 SNEGSKA (reference sequence). The V gene lost 3 bases and the J gene lost 5 bases, with 6 bases spanning the gap. V gene TRBV20-1 combines with J gene TRBJ2-3; no definite D call. This sequence was found in a woman aged 18-29 years in good health. The source material was central memory CD4+ T cells from blood. CDR3 amino acids: CSARLRDTQYF. CDR3 nucleotides: TGCAGTGCTAGGTTGCGAGATACGCAGTATTTT.